The next 18 T cell receptor beta chains were all read from a single sample in a study of blood T cell repertoires in COVID-19. Repertoires were generated with immunoSEQ multiplex PCR, while TCRdb's copy carries only in-frame clones and drops some. The sample holds 150,000 to 200,000 clones, 60% to 80% seen once. The specimen sequenced was peripheral blood. These receptors came from a man in his sixties with active or convalescent COVID-19.

V gene TRBV6-5 combines with J gene TRBJ1-4, with no clear D. CDR1 is MNHEY and CDR2 is SVGAGI in the germline V gene. This CDR3 has 16 residues. V lost 0 bases to trimming and J lost 1 base, with 9 bases between them. The CDR3: CASSYSVAVTNEKLFF. CDR3 nucleotides: TGTGCCAGCAGTTACTCAGTTGCAGTAACTAATGAAAAACTGTTTTTT.

The J gene is TRBJ2-5, the V gene TRBV7-2, with D unclear. Germline V gives CDR1 SGHTA, CDR2 FQGNSA. Trimming took off 5 bases at V and 0 bases at J, with 10 bases between the two ends. This CDR3 is 14 amino acids long. The CDR3 is CASSREKNQETQYF. The DNA for the CDR3 is TGTGCCAGCAGCCGCGAAAAAAACCAAGAGACCCAGTACTTC.

The J gene is TRBJ1-1, the V gene TRBV27; TRBD1 aligns across 7 bases. Trimming took 6 bases from V and 6 from J; bases not matched to a gene: 10. The CDR3 extends over 14 amino acids. Germline CDR1 MNHEY, CDR2 SMNVEV (reference sequence). CDR3 sequence (DNA): TGTGCCAGCAGGTTGACAGGGAACGAGGCTGAAGCTTTCTTT. Translating gives CASRLTGNEAEAFF.

The V call is TRBV20-1, the J call TRBJ2-5; D remains ambiguous. Trimming stripped 2 bases from V and 5 bases from J, with 6 bases between. The CDR3 totals 11 residues. The germline gives CDR1 DFQATT, CDR2 SNEGSKA (reference sequence). The CDR3 protein is CSARTVETQYF. In DNA form, the CDR3 reads TGCAGTGCTAGAACTGTGGAGACCCAGTACTTC.

The chain carries TRBV24-1 and TRBJ1-5; 8 nucleotides match TRBD1. Germline CDR1 KGHDR, CDR2 SFDVKD. V shed 4 bases and J 2 bases; nucleotides not matched to a gene: 3. The CDR3 runs 15 residues. The CDR3 is CATSDQDRGNQPQHF. The CDR3 region has the DNA TGTGCCACCAGTGACCAGGACAGGGGCAATCAGCCCCAGCATTTT.

This chain uses TRBV27 with TRBJ1-2; 8 nucleotides line up with TRBD1. This CDR3 spans 15 amino acids. Germline assignment: CDR1 MNHEY and CDR2 SMNVEV (reference sequence). V was pared by 3 bases and J by 8 bases, with 11 bases of the junction left unmatched. The CDR3 nucleotides are TGTGCCAGCAGTTTTAGGCAGGGGGCAATTGGAGGCTACACCTTC. Its protein product is CASSFRQGAIGGYTF.

This chain links TRBV20-1 with TRBJ1-1; 9 bases fit TRBD1. The CDR3 extends over 17 amino acids. Germline CDR1 and CDR2: DFQATT and SNEGSKA (reference sequence). With V trimmed by 3 bases and J by 3 bases, 14 bases remained unmatched. The CDR3 region is CSASSIVTGTGYTEAFF. Here the CDR3 DNA reads TGCAGTGCTAGTTCGATCGTAACCGGGACAGGGTACACTGAAGCTTTCTTT.

This chain links TRBV9 with TRBJ2-5; weak D call: TRBD1 (6 bases). This CDR3 spans 15 amino acids. V lost 0 bases and J lost 7, with 16 bases in between. Germline V gene sequence: CDR1 SGDLS, CDR2 YYNGEE. CDR3 nucleotides: TGTGCCAGCAGCGTAGCTACGGGACAAGGGGGGACCCAGTACTTC. As protein: CASSVATGQGGTQYF.

The rearrangement links TRBV4-2 to TRBJ2-1; 11 positions match TRBD1. The CDR3 runs 15 residues. The germline CDR1 and CDR2 sequences are LGHNA and YNFKEQ. The junction had 8 bases not matched to a gene; V was cut back by 3 bases and J by 10 bases. CDR3 protein: CASSQPGQGAGEQFF. The CDR3 DNA sequence: TGTGCCAGCAGCCAGCCCGGACAGGGGGCCGGCGAGCAGTTCTTC.

The chain employs TRBV7-9 and TRBJ1-1, with D possibly being TRBD1 (6 bases). This CDR3 has 15 amino acids. Germline V gives CDR1 SEHNR, CDR2 FQNEAQ (reference sequence). V was pared by 3 bases and J by 0 bases, with 11 bases between. CDR3 DNA sequence: TGTGCCAGCAGCTTGTTACAGGGTATGAACACTGAAGCTTTCTTT. Translated, it gives CASSLLQGMNTEAFF.

This rearrangement joins TRBV4-2 to TRBJ2-4; tentative D call: TRBD2 (5 bases). V lost 3 bases, J lost 2 bases, and 14 bases lay in between. The CDR3 extends over 16 amino acids. The V gene's germline CDR1 is LGHNA and CDR2 YNFKEQ. Here the CDR3 reads CASSQRADTTKNIQYF. CDR3 nucleotides: TGTGCCAGCAGCCAGAGGGCCGACACCACCAAAAACATTCAGTACTTC.

This chain links TRBV9 with TRBJ2-3; 10 bases align to TRBD2. Trimming took 0 bases from V and 6 from J; bases not matched to a gene: 7. CDR3 size: 16 residues. The germline V gene encodes CDR1 SGDLS and CDR2 YYNGEE. The CDR3 here is CASSVVPSGSVDTQYF. The DNA of the CDR3 is TGTGCCAGCAGCGTAGTACCTAGCGGGAGTGTGGATACGCAGTATTTT.

V is TRBV5-6 and J is TRBJ2-7; 10 nucleotides agree with TRBD2. CDR3 length: 14 residues. Germline CDR1 reads SGHDT; CDR2 reads YYEEEE. The V segment lost 4 bases and the J segment 4 bases; nucleotides outside the gene matches: 5. The CDR3 is CASSLTSGPYEQYF. The DNA for the CDR3 is TGTGCCAGCAGCCTGACTAGCGGGCCTTACGAGCAGTACTTC.

This chain joins TRBV27 and TRBJ2-7; 9 bases match TRBD2. This CDR3 has 17 residues. CDR1 is MNHEY, CDR2 SMNVEV, per germline (reference sequence). V dropped 2 bases and J dropped 4; count of bases not matched to a gene: 12. CDR3 loop: CASSLTPLAGTQYEQYF. DNA of the CDR3: TGTGCCAGCAGTTTAACCCCCCTAGCGGGGACTCAGTACGAGCAGTACTTC.

V gene TRBV6-5 combines with J gene TRBJ2-3; the D gene is possibly TRBD2 (5 bases). Trimming cost V 8 bases and J 0 bases, with 12 bases left between them. The germline CDR1 and CDR2 sequences are MNHEY and SVGAGI. The CDR3 runs 14 residues. The CDR3 loop reads CASGSSPSTDTQYF. DNA for the CDR3: TGTGCCAGCGGGAGTAGCCCGAGCACAGATACGCAGTATTTT.

The chain joins TRBV6-4 to TRBJ2-7; no reliable D call. Trimming removed 1 base from V and 1 base from J, with 14 bases in between. The germline CDR1 and CDR2 sequences are MRHNA and SNTAGT. CDR3 length equals 16 residues. CDR3 loop: CASSDFGQESSYEQYF. The CDR3 DNA sequence: TGTGCCAGCAGTGACTTTGGGCAGGAATCATCCTACGAGCAGTACTTC.

This clone was counted at least ten times. The rearrangement joins TRBV24-1 to TRBJ2-3; maybe TRBD2 (6 bases). CDR1 is KGHDR, CDR2 SFDVKD, per germline. The CDR3 has 15 amino acids. The V end lost 5 bases, the J end lost 6 bases, and 17 bases lay between the germline ends. The CDR3 protein is CATSGGPGGTDTQYF. The CDR3 region has the DNA TGTGCCACCAGTGGAGGGCCGGGCGGGACCGATACGCAGTATTTT.

The chain is built from TRBV19 and TRBJ2-5; 12 nucleotides align to TRBD2. The V segment lost 3 bases and the J segment 2 bases; nucleotides outside the gene matches: 4. Germline CDR1 and CDR2: LNHDA and SQIVND (reference sequence). The CDR3 is 16 residues long. The chain's CDR3 is CASSIGLAGIQETQYF. The CDR3 nucleotides read TGTGCCAGTAGTATCGGACTAGCGGGGATACAAGAGACCCAGTACTTC.